What follows describes a single TCR beta chain. The antigen is undetermined. The assay was immunoSEQ multiplex PCR, and TCRdb's table has in-frame clones only and misses some. The data show about 58,000 clones, 88% seen once. It was autoimmune disease history or systemic immunosuppression that excluded patients. This sample stems from a study of OX40 agonist ivuxolimab in advanced cancers. Overall study results and limits: At 0.1 to 3.0 mg/kg, CD4+ and CD8+ blood T cells expanded clonally by week 6.

This CDR3 spans 15 amino acids. Trimming removed 3 bases from V and 5 bases from J, with 17 bases in between. The germline gives CDR1 SGDLS, CDR2 YYNGEE. This receptor was obtained from an adult with an advanced solid tumor such as melanoma, head and neck, liver or kidney cancer. The rearrangement uses TRBV9 and TRBJ1-1, with D possibly being TRBD1 (5 bases). The sequencing used CD4+ or CD8+ T cells sorted from blood, collected in a trial of the OX40 agonist ivuxolimab. The CDR3 reads CASSGSDSVGTEAFF. The CDR3 nucleotides read TGTGCCAGCAGCGGCAGCGACAGTGTGGGTACTGAAGCTTTCTTT.